At least ten counts were recorded for the clone carrying this T cell receptor beta chain. Its antigen is unknown. The data were obtained in a study of response to subunit inactivated influenza vaccine. The study, taken as a whole, reports: Authors suggested that a seasonal influenza vaccination recruits few new T cells each time.

Using its own MiXCR run on the RT-PCR reads, TCRdb lists one record per CDR3 protein. The sample lists 160,000 or so distinct CDR3 sequences, about a tenth occurring once. The CDR3 is made up of 15 amino acids. V was trimmed by 3 bases and J by 4 bases, leaving 16 bases between them. Germline V lookup: CDR1 LGHNA, CDR2 YSLEER. The sequence derives from a man between 45 and 60 years old who received an inactivated influenza vaccine. Sequencing was performed on non-naive T cells sorted from PBMCs, taken 45 days after vaccination. The chain employs TRBV4-3 and TRBJ2-7, with D possibly called TRBD1 or TRBD2 (5 bases each). The CDR3 nucleotides read TGCGCCAGCAGCCACTCCTCCGGGGCCGATTACGAGCAGTACTTC. Translated, it gives CASSHSSGADYEQYF.